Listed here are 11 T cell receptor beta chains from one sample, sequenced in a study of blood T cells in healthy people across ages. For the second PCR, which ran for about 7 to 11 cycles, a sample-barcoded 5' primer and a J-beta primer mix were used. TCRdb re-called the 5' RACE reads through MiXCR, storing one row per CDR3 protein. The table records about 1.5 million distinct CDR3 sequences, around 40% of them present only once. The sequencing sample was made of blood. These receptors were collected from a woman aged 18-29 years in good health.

In nucleotides, the CDR3 is TGTGCCAGCAGTCCCGAGGGGGAGTCACCCCTCCACTTT. This sequence encodes CASSPEGESPLHF. This chain links TRBV7-9 with TRBJ1-6; possible D gene TRBD1, 6 bases. The CDR3 sequence is 13 residues long. Germline lookup yields CDR1 SEHNR and CDR2 FQNEAQ (reference sequence). With 6 bases removed from V and 10 bases from J, the gap between germline ends came to 13 bases.

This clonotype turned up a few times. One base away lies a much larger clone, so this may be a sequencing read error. The CDR3 region has the DNA TGTGCCAGCAGCTCGACAGGGATGAGCACTGAAGCTTTCTTT. The encoded protein is CASSSTGMSTEAFF. The chain is built from TRBV11-2 and TRBJ1-1, with 7 bases lining up with TRBD1. The J segment lost 4 bases and the V segment lost 4 bases, leaving 6 bases of the junction unmatched. The CDR3 is 14 amino acids. Germline values: CDR1 SGHAT, CDR2 FQNNGV. The entire variable domain, with the rest obtained from reference TRBV11-2 and TRBJ1-1, is as follows: EAGVAQSPRYKIIEKRQSVAFWCNPISGHATLYWYQQILGQGPKLLIQFQNNGVVDDSQLPKDRFSAERLKGVDSTLKIQPAKLEDSAVYLCASSSTGMSTEAFFGQGTRLTVV.

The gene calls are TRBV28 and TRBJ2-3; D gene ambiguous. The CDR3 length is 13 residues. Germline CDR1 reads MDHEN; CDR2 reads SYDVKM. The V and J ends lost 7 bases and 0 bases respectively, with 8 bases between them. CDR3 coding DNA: TGTGCCAGCAACAGTCCTAGCACAGATACGCAGTATTTT. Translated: CASNSPSTDTQYF.

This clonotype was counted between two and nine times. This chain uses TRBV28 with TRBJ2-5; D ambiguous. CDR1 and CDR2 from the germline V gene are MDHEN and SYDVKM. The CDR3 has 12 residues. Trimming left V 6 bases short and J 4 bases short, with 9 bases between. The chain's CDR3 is CASSLIPETQYF. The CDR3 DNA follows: TGTGCCAGCAGCTTGATCCCAGAGACCCAGTACTTC.

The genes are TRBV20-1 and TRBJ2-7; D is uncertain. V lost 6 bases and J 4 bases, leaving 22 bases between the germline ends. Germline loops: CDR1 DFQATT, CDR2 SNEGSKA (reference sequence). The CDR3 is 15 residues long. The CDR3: CSAKRFREGRYEQYF. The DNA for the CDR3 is TGCAGTGCAAAGAGGTTTAGGGAAGGTCGGTACGAGCAGTACTTC.

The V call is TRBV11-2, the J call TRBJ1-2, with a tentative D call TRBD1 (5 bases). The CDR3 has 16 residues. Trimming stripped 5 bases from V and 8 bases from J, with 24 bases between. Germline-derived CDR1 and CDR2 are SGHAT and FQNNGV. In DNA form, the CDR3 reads TGTGCCAGCAGCCCCATAGACCAGGGCGTATTAGGAGGCTACACCTTC. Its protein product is CASSPIDQGVLGGYTF.

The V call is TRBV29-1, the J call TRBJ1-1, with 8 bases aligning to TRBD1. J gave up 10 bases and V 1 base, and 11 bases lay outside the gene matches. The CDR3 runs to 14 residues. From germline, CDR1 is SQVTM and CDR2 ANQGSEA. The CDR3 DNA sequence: TGCAGCGTTGAAGGGAACCAGGGGGCGGTGGGAGCTTTCTTT. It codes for CSVEGNQGAVGAFF. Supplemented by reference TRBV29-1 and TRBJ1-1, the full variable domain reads SAVISQKPSRDICQRGTSLTIQCQVDSQVTMMFWYRQQPGQSLTLIATANQGSEATYESGFVIDKFPISRPNLTFSTLTVSNMSPEDSSIYLCSVEGNQGAVGAFFGQGTRLTVV.

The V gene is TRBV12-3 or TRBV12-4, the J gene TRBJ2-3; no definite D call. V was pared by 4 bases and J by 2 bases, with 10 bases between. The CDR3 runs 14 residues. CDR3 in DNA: TGTGCCAGCAGTTCCACCTACCTCACAGATACGCAGTATTTT. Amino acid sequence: CASSSTYLTDTQYF.

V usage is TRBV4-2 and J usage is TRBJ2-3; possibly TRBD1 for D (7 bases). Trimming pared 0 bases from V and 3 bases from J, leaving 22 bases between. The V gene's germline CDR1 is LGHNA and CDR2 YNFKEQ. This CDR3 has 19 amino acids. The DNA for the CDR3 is TGTGCCAGCAGCCAAGAAGTTTTCTCGGAGGGGGCCAAGACAGATACGCAGTATTTT. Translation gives CASSQEVFSEGAKTDTQYF.

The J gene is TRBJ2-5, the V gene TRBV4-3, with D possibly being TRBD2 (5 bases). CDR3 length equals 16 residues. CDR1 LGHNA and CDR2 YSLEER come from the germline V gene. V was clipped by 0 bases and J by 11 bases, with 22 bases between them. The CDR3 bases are TGCGCCAGCAGCCAAGATAAGAGGGAGTGGTCCAATGAGCAGTACTTC. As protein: CASSQDKREWSNEQYF.

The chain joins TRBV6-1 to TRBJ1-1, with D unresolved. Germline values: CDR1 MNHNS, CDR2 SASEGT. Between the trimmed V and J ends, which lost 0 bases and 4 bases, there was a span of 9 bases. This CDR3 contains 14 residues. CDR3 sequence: CASSEALRGTEAFF. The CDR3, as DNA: TGTGCCAGCAGTGAAGCGCTTCGGGGCACTGAAGCTTTCTTT.